Listed below are T cell receptor beta chains from one sample, sequenced in a study of cytomegalovirus exposure and HLA in healthy donors. Data came from immunoSEQ multiplex PCR; TCRdb stores just in-frame clones and leaves some out. The table lists fewer than 120,000 clones, around nine tenths of them singletons, with around 1.9% in the top ten. The material sequenced was PBMCs. The origin of the receptors is a woman aged 18-35 years in good health and CMV-seronegative. The CDR3 runs from the conserved cysteine through the conserved F or W.

j_call	v_call	cdr3_length	cdr3_aa
TRBJ1-3	TRBV4-2	15	CASSPGRDAGNTIYF
TRBJ1-1	TRBV27	14	CASSFRQEHTEAFF
TRBJ1-2	TRBV5-6	14	CASSFRDRTYGYTF
TRBJ1-1	TRBV19	11	CASSPGTEAFF
TRBJ2-7	TRBV27	16	CASSLATGGYPYEQYF
TRBJ2-7	TRBV10-1	14	CASSESVQAYEQYF
TRBJ1-5	TRBV15	15	CATSRAEGWGQPQHF
TRBJ2-5	TRBV18	16	CASSGSTGGSEETQYF
TRBJ2-1	TRBV15	17	CATSSSEGAVSYNEQFF
TRBJ2-2	TRBV7-9	14	CASSLQTNTGELFF
TRBJ1-2	TRBV28	11	CASSSSYGYTF
TRBJ1-4	TRBV2	14	CASSEGTLDEKLFF
TRBJ2-1	TRBV7-9	17	CASSQPGLAGYYNEQFF
TRBJ1-1	TRBV14	11	CASSHGTAAFF
TRBJ2-1	TRBV4-1	16	CASSHPGLAGFNEQFF
TRBJ2-3	TRBV9	17	CASSVGLAGGGLDTQYF
TRBJ1-5	TRBV18	16	CASSPLDQGANQPQHF
TRBJ1-4	TRBV7-9	13	CASGTGGREKLFF
TRBJ1-4	TRBV6-6	15	CASSYQGGTNEKLFF
TRBJ1-2	TRBV10-1	13	CASSFGQGHGYTF
TRBJ2-1	TRBV30	11	CAWSRLNEQFF
TRBJ1-2	TRBV6-5	12	CASSQGFYGYTF
TRBJ1-1	TRBV7-2	15	CASSLLGGRNTEAFF
TRBJ1-2	TRBV28	13	CASSPPRTRGYTF
TRBJ2-1	TRBV27	14	CASSYGAWYNEQFF
TRBJ2-1	TRBV19	18	CASSEPRTSGIGYNEQFF
TRBJ2-2	TRBV4-2	14	CASSQRGNTGELFF
TRBJ1-5	TRBV6-4	17	CASRVLRQGSSNQPQHF
TRBJ1-3	TRBV4-3	16	CASSQDGQGYGNTIYF
TRBJ2-2	TRBV7-3	12	CASSRERGELFF
TRBJ2-5	TRBV20-1	11	CSAPLMETQYF
TRBJ2-7	TRBV6-5	15	CASSRIQGASYEQYF
TRBJ2-5	TRBV5-3	15	CARSQGCPPGETQYF
TRBJ2-7	TRBV30	12	CAWGDSSYEQYF
TRBJ2-5	TRBV18	12	CASSKREETQYF
TRBJ1-5	TRBV2	15	CASSFRLGGKQPQHF
TRBJ1-2	TRBV5-4	12	CASSPGLGADTF
TRBJ2-3	TRBV7-2	16	CASNPISGDITDTQYF
TRBJ2-1	TRBV6-5	16	CASSFGPAGHYNEQFF